What follows is one T cell receptor beta chain and its context. The antigen remains undetermined. The data originate from a study of human T cells and chemical hapten exposure. Individual cDNA molecules received unique molecular identifiers in the library. Using its own MiXCR run on the RACE reads, TCRdb lists one record per CDR3 protein. The table lists more than 150,000 distinct CDR3 sequences, around 25% of them singletons. The time point denotes: patch test 3, about 24 weeks after DPC sensitization. Indicated treatment: therapeutic diphenylcyclopropenone sensitization with weekly scalp DPC. Study-level points and caveats: Relative to controls, expanded TCRs formed significantly more large CDR3 similarity clusters.

From germline, CDR1 is MDHEN and CDR2 SYDVKM. This CDR3 comprises 15 residues. The J segment lost 6 bases and the V segment lost 5 bases, leaving 9 bases of the junction unmatched. The sequencing used whole blood, collected in connection with sensitization to the hapten diphenylcyclopropenone (DPC). The V call is TRBV28, the J call TRBJ2-1; 8 nucleotides agree with TRBD1. The TCR was taken from a woman between 40 and 55 years old with alopecia areata. Some clones in this sample may be carry-over from other donors' samples. The CDR3: CASSPSGGPSNEQFF. The DNA of the CDR3 is TGTGCCAGCAGTCCCTCAGGGGGCCCCTCCAATGAGCAGTTCTTC. Full variable domain (outside the CDR3, taken from reference TRBV28 and TRBJ2-1): DVKVTQSSRYLVKRTGEKVFLECVQDMDHENMFWYRQDPGLGLRLIYFSYDVKMKEKGDIPEGYSVSREKKERFSLILESASTNQTSMYLCASSPSGGPSNEQFFGPGTRLTVL.